The 25 T cell receptor beta chains below come from one sample, sequenced in a study of T cell responses to AZD1222 COVID-19 vaccine. The table came from immunoSEQ multiplex PCR; TCRdb's copy has only in-frame clones and leaves some out. This table has over 100,000 clones, approximately 90% appearing once. Source: peripheral blood, taken on day 0 of AZD1222 vaccination. The receptors were sampled from an adult in good health.

This chain joins TRBV7-3 and TRBJ2-7, with 7 bases that match TRBD1. This CDR3 spans 13 amino acids. V lost 3 bases and J lost 3; bases outside the gene matches: 2. The germline V gene has CDR1 SGHTA and CDR2 FQGTGA. The CDR3 region is CASSFDRDYEQYF. The CDR3 DNA reads as TGTGCCAGCAGCTTCGACAGGGACTACGAGCAGTACTTC.

The rearrangement joins TRBV19 to TRBJ2-2, with D possibly being TRBD1 (5 bases). Trimming took off 4 bases at V and 3 bases at J, with 9 bases between the two ends. Germline V gives CDR1 LNHDA, CDR2 SQIVND (reference sequence). CDR3 length equals 14 residues. CDR3: CASSTPGHTGELFF. CDR3 sequence (DNA): TGTGCCAGTAGTACCCCAGGGCACACCGGGGAGCTGTTTTTT.

The rearrangement uses TRBV7-8 and TRBJ2-5, with a weak D call TRBD1 (5 bases). The CDR3 contains 13 residues. Germline values: CDR1 SGHVS, CDR2 FQNEAQ. V lost 7 bases and J 1 base, leaving 10 bases between the germline ends. This chain's CDR3 is CASTTTAQETQYF. CDR3 DNA: TGTGCCAGCACGACGACAGCCCAAGAGACCCAGTACTTC.

The rearrangement links TRBV7-9 to TRBJ1-4; D not certain. CDR1 is SEHNR and CDR2 is FQNEAQ in the germline V gene (reference sequence). CDR3 length equals 14 residues. V lost 4 bases to trimming and J lost 7 bases, with 13 bases between them. CDR3 loop: CASSSYRPAEKLFF. The CDR3 nucleotides read TGTGCCAGCAGCTCGTATCGGCCAGCTGAAAAACTGTTTTTT.

The chain couples TRBV19 to TRBJ1-5, with D perhaps matching TRBD1 (6 bases). Trimming cost V 4 bases and J 2 bases, with 15 bases left between them. The CDR3 extends over 16 amino acids. Germline CDR1 and CDR2: LNHDA and SQIVND (reference sequence). CDR3 sequence: CASSRGGQAGNQPQHF. CDR3 DNA sequence: TGTGCCAGTAGTAGGGGGGGGCAGGCCGGCAATCAGCCCCAGCATTTT. The variable domain in full, completed from reference TRBV19 and TRBJ1-5, reads DGGITQSPKYLFRKEGQNVTLSCEQNLNHDAMYWYRQDPGQGLRLIYYSQIVNDFQKGDIAEGYSVSREKKESFPLTVTSAQKNPTAFYLCASSRGGQAGNQPQHFGDGTRLSIL.

The rearrangement joins TRBV28 to TRBJ1-2; a possible D gene is TRBD1 (6 bases). The CDR3 is 15 amino acids. Germline loops: CDR1 MDHEN, CDR2 SYDVKM. Between the trimmed V and J ends, which lost 7 bases and 6 bases, there was a span of 21 bases. For the CDR3, the DNA is TGTGCCAGCATCCTCGGGGGGGCTCGGGAGCATGGCTACACCTTC. As protein: CASILGGAREHGYTF.

This rearrangement joins TRBV24-1 to TRBJ2-7, with D uncertain. The CDR3 spans 13 residues. Per germline, CDR1 KGHDR and CDR2 SFDVKD. The germline V and J ends were trimmed by 0 bases and 1 base, with 3 bases remaining between them. The CDR3 DNA is TGTGCCACCAGTGATTTGCAGTCCTACGAGCAGTACTTC. Its translation is CATSDLQSYEQYF.

The V call is TRBV28, the J call TRBJ2-7; D remains ambiguous. CDR1 and CDR2 (germline): MDHEN, SYDVKM. V was trimmed by 8 bases and J by 2 bases, leaving 7 bases between them. This CDR3 is 11 amino acids long. CDR3 in amino acids: CASAGTYEQYF. The CDR3 DNA follows: TGTGCCAGCGCTGGAACCTACGAGCAGTACTTC. The full variable domain, rest sourced from reference TRBV28 and TRBJ2-7, is DVKVTQSSRYLVKRTGEKVFLECVQDMDHENMFWYRQDPGLGLRLIYFSYDVKMKEKGDIPEGYSVSREKKERFSLILESASTNQTSMYLCASAGTYEQYFGPGTRLTVT.

The chain is built from TRBV21-1 and TRBJ2-1; TRBD2, as called in the table, went unchecked against the DNA. TRBV21-1 is reported as a pseudogene. The CDR3 is 12 amino acids. Here the CDR3 reads CASSQSGGEQFF. The DNA for the CDR3 is TGTGCCAGCAGCCAGAGCGGGGGAGAGCAGTTCTTC.

V is TRBV10-3 and J is TRBJ1-2; the match to TRBD1 covers 8 bases. This CDR3 is 13 amino acids long. With 2 bases clipped from V and 7 bases from J, the junction kept 3 bases outside the gene matches. Germline CDR1 reads ENHRY; CDR2 reads SYGVKD. CDR3 amino acids: CAISEGQGGGYTF. CDR3 nucleotide sequence: TGTGCCATCAGTGAGGGACAGGGAGGTGGCTACACCTTC.

This chain connects TRBV19 to TRBJ1-4; tentatively, D is TRBD1 (5 bases). V lost 3 bases and J lost 7, with 9 bases in between. This CDR3 has 13 amino acids. Germline V gene sequence: CDR1 LNHDA, CDR2 SQIVND (reference sequence). CDR3 amino acids: CASSMTDTEKLFF. CDR3 DNA sequence: TGTGCCAGTAGTATGACAGATACTGAAAAACTGTTTTTT.

This clone is a singleton in its sample. The chain links TRBV28 to TRBJ1-2; D possibly corresponds to TRBD1 (6 bases). V lost 5 bases to trimming and J lost 4 bases, with 20 bases between them. Germline loops: CDR1 MDHEN, CDR2 SYDVKM. CDR3 length equals 16 residues. CDR3 bases: TGTGCCAGCAGTCTGGACCGGGAGGGGGGGCCCTATGGCTACACCTTC. It encodes CASSLDREGGPYGYTF.

This clone appeared a single time. The gene calls are TRBV18 and TRBJ1-3; TRBD1 might be the D (6 bases). The CDR3 length is 18 residues. Germline V CDR1 and CDR2: KGHSH, LQKENI. V was pared by 1 base and J by 3 bases, with 19 bases between. The CDR3 region is CASSPRGQAQGGGNTIYF. CDR3 DNA: TGTGCCAGCTCACCACGGGGCCAGGCACAGGGTGGTGGAAACACCATATATTTT.

The chain couples TRBV5-1 to TRBJ1-2, with D possibly being TRBD1 (5 bases). Germline V gene sequence: CDR1 SGHRS, CDR2 YFSETQ. Trimming took off 5 bases at V and 6 bases at J, with 14 bases between the two ends. This CDR3 region has 13 residues. CDR3 nucleotides: TGCGCCAGCAGGGAAGGGACGGAAGATGGCTACACCTTC. It translates to CASREGTEDGYTF.

This clone was seen once. This chain joins TRBV18 and TRBJ2-2, with a possible D match to TRBD1 (7 bases). Germline lookup yields CDR1 KGHSH and CDR2 LQKENI. V was pared by 2 bases and J by 6 bases, with 13 bases between. The CDR3 contains 15 residues. CDR3 nucleotide sequence: TGTGCCAGCTCACCAATTCCAGGGGGGCCCGGGGAGCTGTTTTTT. It codes for CASSPIPGGPGELFF.

V usage is TRBV12-3 or TRBV12-4 and J usage is TRBJ2-7; no reliable D call. The CDR3 spans 11 residues. V gave up 2 bases and J gave up 2 bases, with 1 base separating them. CDR3 bases: TGTGCCAGCAGTTTAACCTACGAGCAGTACTTC. It encodes CASSLTYEQYF.

V and J are TRBV30 and TRBJ1-2; tentatively, D is TRBD1 (6 bases). Germline-derived CDR1 and CDR2 are GTSNPN and SVGIG (reference sequence). V gave up 1 base and J gave up 11 bases, with 14 bases separating them. The CDR3 runs 12 residues. The CDR3 loop is CAWSGGGPHYTF. CDR3 nucleotides: TGTGCCTGGAGTGGGGGGGGCCCCCATTACACCTTC.

The J gene is TRBJ2-2, the V gene TRBV28, with unresolved D. The CDR3 is 13 residues long. The ends were cut back, 4 bases at V and 6 bases at J, with 9 bases in the middle. From germline, CDR1 is MDHEN and CDR2 SYDVKM. DNA for the CDR3: TGTGCCAGCAGTTCAGGCCCCCCCGGGGAGCTGTTTTTT. It yields the protein CASSSGPPGELFF.

This clone was observed a handful of times. The gene calls are TRBV7-3 and TRBJ1-1; no clear D gene. With 5 bases removed from V and 5 bases from J, the gap between germline ends came to 18 bases. The CDR3 length is 15 residues. Germline V gene sequence: CDR1 SGHTA, CDR2 FQGTGA. CDR3 DNA sequence: TGTGCCAGCAGCGAGGTCAGAGTTCTCCGAACTGAAGCTTTCTTT. Protein sequence: CASSEVRVLRTEAFF.

The V call is TRBV11-1, the J call TRBJ1-2; D is undetermined. Trimming stripped 5 bases from V and 1 base from J, with 8 bases between. This CDR3 is built from 13 residues. Germline assignment: CDR1 SGHAT and CDR2 FQDESV (reference sequence). CDR3 coding DNA: TGTGCCAGCAGCCCTCGGGGTAACTATGGCTACACCTTC. This translates into CASSPRGNYGYTF.

CDR3 residues: CASSTGFSYEQYF. In DNA form, the CDR3 reads TGTGCCAGCAGTACAGGATTTTCCTACGAGCAGTACTTC. The J gene is TRBJ2-7, the V gene TRBV12-3 or TRBV12-4, with a tentative D call TRBD1 (5 bases). Trimming took off 5 bases at V and 1 base at J, with 9 bases between the two ends. CDR3 length: 13 residues.

DNA of the CDR3: TGTGCCAGCAGCTCCCGGGACAGCACCTACGAGCAGTACTTC. Its translation is CASSSRDSTYEQYF. This rearrangement joins TRBV11-1 to TRBJ2-7, with 7 positions matching TRBD1. This CDR3 is built from 14 residues. The V gene's germline CDR1 is SGHAT and CDR2 FQDESV (reference sequence). Germline trimming cut 4 bases from V and 2 bases from J; bases unmatched to any gene: 5.

The CDR3 nucleotides read TGCAGCGTTCCCGCCAGGGTAGGCGGCTACACCTTC. Encoded protein: CSVPARVGGYTF. The chain joins TRBV29-1 to TRBJ1-2, with D perhaps matching TRBD1 (5 bases). Germline lookup yields CDR1 SQVTM and CDR2 ANQGSEA. The V gene lost 5 bases and the J gene lost 8 bases, with 15 bases spanning the gap. This CDR3 has 12 amino acids.

J is TRBJ1-1 and V is TRBV2; D not certain. V shed 5 bases and J shed 5 bases, with 15 bases lying between them. Per germline, CDR1 SNHLY and CDR2 FYNNEI. CDR3 length: 14 amino acids. CDR3 protein: CASSLGRSGTEAFF. The CDR3 DNA reads as TGTGCCAGCAGTCTAGGACGGTCCGGGACTGAAGCTTTCTTT.

V is TRBV27 and J is TRBJ2-7; no clear D. Trimming left V 6 bases short and J 4 bases short, with 22 bases between. This CDR3 contains 16 residues. Germline-derived CDR1 and CDR2 are MNHEY and SMNVEV (reference sequence). CDR3 in DNA: TGTGCCAGCAGCCCTTCTTCCGGGCCCAGGTCTTACGAGCAGTACTTC. Its translation: CASSPSSGPRSYEQYF.